The 14 T cell receptor beta chains listed next were all sequenced from one sample in a study of cytomegalovirus exposure and HLA in healthy donors (TCRdb year 2017). Library prep was done by the immunoSEQ multiplex PCR assay. A mixture of 60 forward primers for TCR Vbeta segments and 13 reverse primers for TCR Jbeta segments was used in the multiplex PCR. This is the immuneACCESS table as TCRdb keeps it, with only in-frame sequences that have V and J called. A part of the clones is gone; compared with another copy, unresolved V genes explain less than half, and the rest is unexplained. The sample table records more than 25,000 clones; about 70% of these occur just once. The top ten constitute 3.5% to 4.5% of the sample. Sequencing was carried out using PBMCs. Every receptor here comes from a woman aged 50 to 60 in good health and CMV-seronegative.

The chain carries TRBV21-1 and TRBJ2-7; whether TRBD2, the table's D call, matches the DNA was not checked. TRBV21-1 is termed a pseudogene. This CDR3 is 13 amino acids long. The DNA of the CDR3 is TGTGCCCCCGCAGGGACTCGACCCTACGAGCAGTACTTC. Residues: CAPAGTRPYEQYF.

The chain combines TRBV29-1 with TRBJ2-7, with D perhaps TRBD2 (6 bases). The CDR3 spans 15 residues. Germline V lookup: CDR1 SQVTM, CDR2 ANQGSEA. V was clipped by 6 bases and J by 1 base, with 19 bases between them. The CDR3 loop is CSVLKLAAASYEQYF. The CDR3 region has the DNA TGCAGCGTCCTTAAACTAGCTGCCGCATCCTACGAGCAGTACTTC.

This clone rates as medium-sized (0.01 to 0.1%). The chain has TRBV7-9 and TRBJ2-3; the D is unclear. This CDR3 comprises 12 residues. Deletions cut 5 bases from V and 5 bases from J, with 8 bases between. Germline CDR1 SEHNR, CDR2 FQNEAQ (reference sequence). For the CDR3, the DNA is TGTGCCAGCAGCCTATTGTTAGATACGCAGTATTTT. It encodes CASSLLLDTQYF.

The V gene is TRBV2, the J gene TRBJ2-7, with D maybe TRBD2 (6 bases). CDR3 length: 14 residues. The germline V and J ends were trimmed by 11 bases and 4 bases, with 21 bases remaining between them. Germline V gene data show CDR1 as SNHLY and CDR2 as FYNNEI. CDR3 region: CAAMGTSLLYEQYF. The CDR3 DNA reads as TGTGCCGCCATGGGGACTTCGCTCCTTTACGAGCAGTACTTC.

The chain combines TRBV2 with TRBJ1-2, with 7 bases lining up with TRBD1. Germline-derived CDR1 and CDR2 are SNHLY and FYNNEI. J was trimmed by 7 bases and V by 9 bases; bases with no gene match: 8. CDR3 length: 12 amino acids. The CDR3 loop is CARSRDSPGYTF. DNA for the CDR3: TGTGCCAGATCCCGGGACAGTCCTGGCTACACCTTC.

This clone was detected only a few times. The chain combines TRBV6-1 with TRBJ2-7; TRBD1 matches at 9 bases. There are 14 residues in the CDR3. From germline, CDR1 is MNHNS and CDR2 SASEGT. V trimming: 8 bases; J trimming: 5 bases; junction bases outside the gene matches: 10. The CDR3 nucleotides are TGTGCCAGCTCGCTGGGACAGGGATTCGACGAGCAGTACTTC. Encoded protein: CASSLGQGFDEQYF.

V and J are TRBV13 and TRBJ1-1; 8 bases align to TRBD1. Germline CDR1 PRHDT, CDR2 FYEKMQ (reference sequence). There are 15 residues in the CDR3. Losses at the gene ends were 5 bases for V and 0 bases for J; bases not matched to a gene: 5. The CDR3 reads CASSPQTGVNTEAFF. Here the CDR3 DNA reads TGTGCCAGCAGCCCGCAGACAGGGGTGAACACTGAAGCTTTCTTT. The full variable domain, with the rest looked up from reference TRBV13 and TRBJ1-1, is AAGVIQSPRHLIKEKRETATLKCYPIPRHDTVYWYQQGPGQDPQFLISFYEKMQSDKGSIPDRFSAQQFSDYHSELNMSSLELGDSALYFCASSPQTGVNTEAFFGQGTRLTVV.

The chain couples TRBV6-1 to TRBJ1-1; a possible D gene is TRBD1 (5 bases). CDR3 length: 15 amino acids. Germline CDR1 MNHNS, CDR2 SASEGT. The germline V and J ends were trimmed by 6 bases and 2 bases, with 16 bases remaining between them. CDR3 amino acids: CASRAQQAINTEAFF. CDR3 nucleotide sequence: TGTGCCAGCAGGGCCCAACAGGCGATTAACACTGAAGCTTTCTTT.

There are a few counts of this clone. A junction end diverges from the germline sequence, so it may reflect a read error. The chain carries TRBV7-9 and TRBJ2-1; D not resolved. Germline assignment: CDR1 SEHNR and CDR2 FQNEAQ (reference sequence). The CDR3 length is 12 residues. The CDR3 nucleotides read TGTTCCAGCAGCTTAGGAATCAGTGAGCAGTTCTTC. As protein: CSSSLGISEQFF.

The chain is built from TRBV19 and TRBJ1-1, with D maybe TRBD1 (5 bases). Germline CDR1 and CDR2: LNHDA and SQIVND (reference sequence). The V end was cut by 5 bases, the J end by 1 base, with 11 bases between. This CDR3 spans 14 amino acids. CDR3 protein: CASSFSTANTEAFF. Here the CDR3 DNA reads TGTGCCAGTAGTTTCTCGACAGCGAACACTGAAGCTTTCTTT.

The rearrangement links TRBV5-1 to TRBJ1-5; D is undetermined. V gave up 4 bases and J gave up 7 bases, with 15 bases separating them. The CDR3 sequence is 14 residues long. From germline, CDR1 is SGHRS and CDR2 YFSETQ. In DNA, the CDR3 is TGCGCCAGCAGCCAAGCCTCCGGAGGGCAGCCCCAGCATTTT. Amino acid sequence: CASSQASGGQPQHF.

CDR3: CASSRTENQPQHF. The CDR3 bases are TGTGCCAGCAGTCGGACTGAAAATCAGCCCCAGCATTTT. This chain connects TRBV6-5 to TRBJ1-5, with D uncertain. Trimming took 5 bases from V and 4 from J, leaving 9 bases between them. Germline values: CDR1 MNHEY, CDR2 SVGAGI. This CDR3 is 13 amino acids long.

This chain joins TRBV10-2 and TRBJ2-7, with 7 bases that match TRBD2. This CDR3 is built from 15 residues. Losses at the gene ends were 3 bases for V and 0 bases for J; bases not matched to a gene: 5. The germline V gene has CDR1 WSHSY and CDR2 SAAADI. The CDR3, as DNA: TGCGCCAGCAGTGATCGGTCTAGCGGCTCCTACGAGCAGTACTTC. This sequence encodes CASSDRSSGSYEQYF.

There are a few counts of this clone. The gene calls are TRBV29-1 and TRBJ2-1; TRBD1 is a possible D gene (6 bases). The CDR3 loop spans 16 amino acids. Germline values: CDR1 SQVTM, CDR2 ANQGSEA. With 3 bases removed from V and 9 bases from J, the gap between germline ends came to 24 bases. The CDR3 DNA sequence: TGCAGCGTTGAGGGGGCGGAGTTGGTTTCGGGGAGTGAGCAGTTCTTC. The encoded protein is CSVEGAELVSGSEQFF.